This paragraph reports one T cell receptor (beta chain). V shed 1 base and J shed 1 base, with 9 bases lying between them. CDR1 SGHNT and CDR2 YYREEE come from the germline V gene (reference sequence). The CDR3 sequence is 15 residues long. This sample is part of a study of OX40 agonist ivuxolimab in advanced cancers. On cycle 4 day 1 and cycle 7 day 1, as well as at baseline, blood was sampled. The assay was immunoSEQ multiplex PCR, and TCRdb's table has in-frame clones only and misses some. The repertoire includes tens of thousands of clones, 89% of them detected once, and around 0.4% sits in the top ten.

The chain combines TRBV5-4 with TRBJ1-5; possible D gene TRBD1, 6 bases. This receptor was identified in an adult with an advanced solid tumor such as melanoma, head and neck, liver or kidney cancer. This sample comprised CD4+ or CD8+ T cells sorted from blood, obtained in a trial of the OX40 agonist ivuxolimab. Here the CDR3 reads CASSLMGASNQPQHF. CDR3 nucleotides: TGTGCCAGCAGCTTGATGGGGGCCAGCAATCAGCCCCAGCATTTT.